These T cell receptor beta chains were read from a single sample in a study of T-cell memory formation after mild COVID-19. One entry per CDR3 protein, called by TCRdb with MiXCR from the 5' RACE reads. The data hold 100,000 to 150,000 distinct CDR3 sequences, with about 18% observed a single time. Source material: PBMCs or a T cell subset sorted from them (not recorded which). These receptors originate from a young man who had mild COVID-19 (a few samples of this study predate the infection). Cell type and time point are not known. The CDR3 runs from the conserved cysteine through the conserved F or W. A D gene is named only where the DNA matches it firmly. Expanded clones get a size class; other rows say once, few or many, or leave the size out.

TGTGCCAGCAGTGGGGTCTTGAACACTGAAGCTTTCTTT | CASSGVLNTEAFF | NA | TRBV6-1 | NA | TRBJ1-1
TGTGCCAGCAGTAAGGGACAGGTCTACGAGCAGTACTTC | CASSKGQVYEQYF | TRBD1 | TRBV12-3/TRBV12-4 | few | TRBJ2-7
TGCAGTGCTAGAGCTTATGAGCAGTTCTTC | CSARAYEQFF | NA | TRBV20-1 | NA | TRBJ2-1
TGTGCCAGCAGTTACTCGCGGGGGACTAGCACAGATACGCAGTATTTT | CASSYSRGTSTDTQYF | TRBD2 | TRBV6-5 | many | TRBJ2-3
TGTGCCAGCTCGGGTCGGGGGGGCGGTGAGCAGTTCTTC | CASSGRGGGEQFF | TRBD2 | TRBV11-2 | NA | TRBJ2-1
TGCGCCAGCAGCGCGCAGGGAGTAGAGGGAGAGACCCAGTACTTC | CASSAQGVEGETQYF | NA | TRBV5-1 | NA | TRBJ2-5
TGTGCCAGCAGCTTAGCCAAGGGGGGACGCGATACGCAGTATTTT | CASSLAKGGRDTQYF | NA | TRBV7-8 | many | TRBJ2-3
TGTGCCATCAACCCGGGGGCCAACACCGGGGAGCTGTTTTTT | CAINPGANTGELFF | NA | TRBV10-3 | NA | TRBJ2-2
TGCGCCAGCAGCTTACGTCGCACCGGGGAGCTGTTTTTT | CASSLRRTGELFF | NA | TRBV5-1 | NA | TRBJ2-2
TGTGCCAGCAGCGTAGGACTCTCGGCGGCGAACACCGGGGAGCTGTTTTTT | CASSVGLSAANTGELFF | NA | TRBV9 | few | TRBJ2-2
TGTGCCAGCAGACAGTTTGGAAACACTGAAGCTTTCTTT | CASRQFGNTEAFF | NA | TRBV25-1 | few | TRBJ1-1
TGTGCCAGCAGTTACGCAGTTGAAAGACGGAAACTGTTTTTT | CASSYAVERRKLFF | NA | TRBV6-5 | few | TRBJ1-4
TGTGCCAGCAGATATGTTACAGGGGGGCAGTCCTACGAGCAGTACTTC | CASRYVTGGQSYEQYF | TRBD1 | TRBV12-3/TRBV12-4 | NA | TRBJ2-7
TGTGCCAGCAGCTTGGACGCCGGGACAGGGGGTTCACCCCTCCACTTT | CASSLDAGTGGSPLHF | TRBD1 | TRBV7-9 | NA | TRBJ1-6
TGTGCCAGCAGTTCCCCGGACAGATCTCCGCAAGAGACCCAGTACTTC | CASSSPDRSPQETQYF | NA | TRBV6-2/TRBV6-3 | NA | TRBJ2-5
TGCGCCAGCAGTAGGATAGGACTAGCGGGGACTACAGATACGCAGTATTTT | CASSRIGLAGTTDTQYF | TRBD2 | TRBV5-1 | few | TRBJ2-3
TGTGCCAGCAGCTTGGACAGGGAGAGCGACGAGCAGTACTTC | CASSLDRESDEQYF | TRBD1 | TRBV7-2 | NA | TRBJ2-7
TGTGCCAGCAGTTTAGGGACTAGCGACTACAATGAGCAGTTCTTC | CASSLGTSDYNEQFF | TRBD2 | TRBV12-3/TRBV12-4 | NA | TRBJ2-1
TGTGCCAGCATGCGCTCAGATACGCAGTATTTT | CASMRSDTQYF | NA | TRBV2 | many | TRBJ2-3
TGTGCCAGCAGTTTATATGTACTAGCGGGGGGGGATGAGCAGTTCTTC | CASSLYVLAGGDEQFF | TRBD2 | TRBV28 | NA | TRBJ2-1
TGCGCCAGCAGCCAAGAAAGTCTAGCGGGGGGGTACAATGAGCAGTTCTTC | CASSQESLAGGYNEQFF | TRBD2 | TRBV4-3 | few | TRBJ2-1
TGTGCCAGCGGCCTACTCAACTATGGCTACACCTTC | CASGLLNYGYTF | NA | TRBV7-9 | few | TRBJ1-2
TGCAGTGCTAGAGAAGACAATGAGCAGTTCTTC | CSAREDNEQFF | NA | TRBV20-1 | NA | TRBJ2-1
TGTGCCAGCAGTTTAACAGGGTCCTATGGCTACACCTTC | CASSLTGSYGYTF | NA | TRBV12-3/TRBV12-4 | few | TRBJ1-2
TGCAGCGCCTTAGCGGGGGGCGTATACGAGCAGTACTTC | CSALAGGVYEQYF | TRBD2 | TRBV29-1 | few | TRBJ2-7
TGCAGCGTTGGGAACACCGGGGAGCTGTTTTTT | CSVGNTGELFF | NA | TRBV29-1 | few | TRBJ2-2
TGTGCCAGCAGCTTAAGGGGGTACGGTTACAATGAGCAGTTCTTC | CASSLRGYGYNEQFF | NA | TRBV7-3 | few | TRBJ2-1
TGCGCCAGCAGCCACGCGAGCGGGGGGGCGTACAATGAGCAGTTCTTC | CASSHASGGAYNEQFF | TRBD2 | TRBV4-3 | NA | TRBJ2-1
TGCGCCAGCAGCCTTTACGGGGGATCGATCGGGGAGCTGTTTTTT | CASSLYGGSIGELFF | NA | TRBV5-1 | many | TRBJ2-2
TGTGCCAGCATTCCGGGACAGGCCCTTGGCTACACCTTC | CASIPGQALGYTF | TRBD1 | TRBV2 | few | TRBJ1-2
TGCGCCAGCAGCTTCCGGACTAGCGGGGGTAGCACAGATACGCAGTATTTT | CASSFRTSGGSTDTQYF | TRBD2 | TRBV5-1 | few | TRBJ2-3
TGCGCCAGCAGCCAAGATTCGGGAGAAAGACTAGCCGGGGGTAATGAGCAGTTCTTC | CASSQDSGERLAGGNEQFF | TRBD2 | TRBV4-1 | few | TRBJ2-1
TGTGCCAGCGTTCCGGGGGCGGACTATGGCTACACCTTC | CASVPGADYGYTF | NA | TRBV28 | few | TRBJ1-2